These T cell receptor beta chains were read from a single sample in a study of T-cell memory formation after mild COVID-19. A single record per CDR3 protein comes from TCRdb applying MiXCR to the 5' RACE reads. The sample records roughly 140,000 distinct CDR3 sequences, more than 13% being singletons. Source material: PBMCs or a T cell subset sorted from them (not recorded which). Receptors originate from an adult woman who had mild COVID-19 (a few samples of this study predate the infection). Cell type and time point are not known. Both conserved end residues are part of each CDR3. D genes are given only for firm matches. The size of a clone is reported for some rows only, either as once, few or many, or as a class for expanded clones.

J gene: TRBJ2-3
V gene: TRBV3-1
CDR3 length: 16
clone size: few
D gene: TRBD2
CDR3 protein: CASSPDTSGGQDTQYF
CDR3 DNA: TGTGCCAGCAGCCCGGATACTAGCGGGGGGCAAGATACGCAGTATTTT

J gene: TRBJ2-1
V gene: TRBV20-1
CDR3 length: 14
clone size: .
D gene: TRBD2
CDR3 protein: CSANGGGLEHEQFF
CDR3 DNA: TGCAGTGCGAACGGGGGGGGCCTGGAGCATGAGCAGTTCTTC

J gene: TRBJ2-1
V gene: TRBV21-1
CDR3 length: 12
clone size: .
D gene: .
CDR3 protein: CASSTRPSEQFF
CDR3 DNA: TGTGCCAGCAGCACCCGACCGAGTGAGCAGTTCTTC

J gene: TRBJ2-7
V gene: TRBV2
CDR3 length: 13
clone size: few
D gene: .
CDR3 protein: CASSRGPTYEQYF
CDR3 DNA: TGTGCCAGCAGTCGCGGGCCAACCTACGAGCAGTACTTC

J gene: TRBJ2-4
V gene: TRBV21-1
CDR3 length: 16
clone size: .
D gene: .
CDR3 protein: CASSKCNRDRGNIQYF
CDR3 DNA: TGTGCCAGCAGCAAATGCAATAGGGACAGGGGAAACATTCAGTACTTC

J gene: TRBJ1-2
V gene: TRBV12-3/TRBV12-4
CDR3 length: 13
clone size: .
D gene: .
CDR3 protein: CASSWTADYGYTF
CDR3 DNA: TGTGCCAGCAGCTGGACAGCCGACTATGGCTACACCTTC

J gene: TRBJ2-1
V gene: TRBV19
CDR3 length: 14
clone size: few
D gene: .
CDR3 protein: CASSIRGSYNEQFF
CDR3 DNA: TGTGCCAGTAGTATTAGGGGCTCCTACAATGAGCAGTTCTTC

J gene: TRBJ2-3
V gene: TRBV12-3/TRBV12-4
CDR3 length: 14
clone size: few
D gene: .
CDR3 protein: CASSSPYGTDTQYF
CDR3 DNA: TGTGCCAGCAGTTCCCCTTATGGCACAGATACGCAGTATTTT

J gene: TRBJ2-2
V gene: TRBV11-2
CDR3 length: 13
clone size: few
D gene: .
CDR3 protein: CASSRLLTGELFF
CDR3 DNA: TGTGCCAGCAGCCGACTTCTCACCGGGGAGCTGTTTTTT

J gene: TRBJ1-2
V gene: TRBV20-1
CDR3 length: 13
clone size: few
D gene: TRBD1
CDR3 protein: CSADRTGRYGYTF
CDR3 DNA: TGCAGTGCCGACAGGACAGGGAGGTATGGCTACACCTTC

J gene: TRBJ2-1
V gene: TRBV11-3
CDR3 length: 16
clone size: .
D gene: TRBD2
CDR3 protein: CASSLDSGRPYNEQFF
CDR3 DNA: TGTGCCAGCAGCCTCGACAGCGGGAGGCCATACAATGAGCAGTTCTTC

J gene: TRBJ2-5
V gene: TRBV12-3/TRBV12-4
CDR3 length: 14
clone size: .
D gene: .
CDR3 protein: CASSHGASVETQYF
CDR3 DNA: TGTGCCAGCAGTCATGGGGCTAGCGTGGAGACCCAGTACTTC

J gene: TRBJ2-3
V gene: TRBV2
CDR3 length: 16
clone size: few
D gene: TRBD1
CDR3 protein: CASRGPGQGITDTQYF
CDR3 DNA: TGTGCCAGCCGGGGACCGGGACAGGGGATCACAGATACGCAGTATTTT

J gene: TRBJ2-7
V gene: TRBV9
CDR3 length: 14
clone size: few
D gene: TRBD1
CDR3 protein: CASSVGGQVYEQYF
CDR3 DNA: TGTGCCAGCAGCGTAGGGGGACAGGTCTACGAGCAGTACTTC

J gene: TRBJ2-5
V gene: TRBV7-9
CDR3 length: 15
clone size: once
D gene: TRBD2
CDR3 protein: CASSYLAGALETQYF
CDR3 DNA: TGTGCCAGCAGCTACCTAGCGGGGGCCCTAGAGACCCAGTACTTC

J gene: TRBJ2-1
V gene: TRBV7-9
CDR3 length: 20
clone size: few
D gene: TRBD2
CDR3 protein: CASSYSDGTSVTQGYNEQFF
CDR3 DNA: TGTGCCAGCAGTTATAGCGACGGGACTAGCGTAACTCAAGGGTACAATGAGCAGTTCTTC

J gene: TRBJ1-2
V gene: TRBV27
CDR3 length: 12
clone size: few
D gene: .
CDR3 protein: CASSLQGVAYTF
CDR3 DNA: TGTGCCAGCAGCCTACAGGGAGTTGCCTACACCTTC

J gene: TRBJ1-2
V gene: TRBV10-3
CDR3 length: 12
clone size: few
D gene: .
CDR3 protein: CAISESGGGYTF
CDR3 DNA: TGTGCCATCAGTGAGTCAGGGGGTGGCTACACCTTC

J gene: TRBJ1-4
V gene: TRBV7-9
CDR3 length: 16
clone size: .
D gene: .
CDR3 protein: CASSRVPRFGEEKLFF
CDR3 DNA: TGTGCCAGCAGCCGTGTGCCGCGGTTTGGAGAGGAAAAACTGTTTTTT

J gene: TRBJ1-5
V gene: TRBV27
CDR3 length: 14
clone size: few
D gene: .
CDR3 protein: CASRTAWSNQPQHF
CDR3 DNA: TGTGCCAGCAGAACCGCTTGGAGCAATCAGCCCCAGCATTTT

J gene: TRBJ2-7
V gene: TRBV12-3/TRBV12-4
CDR3 length: 16
clone size: few
D gene: .
CDR3 protein: CASSFGRGEVYYEQYF
CDR3 DNA: TGTGCCAGCAGTTTTGGAAGGGGGGAGGTATACTACGAGCAGTACTTC

J gene: TRBJ2-7
V gene: TRBV5-1
CDR3 length: 14
clone size: .
D gene: TRBD1
CDR3 protein: CASSSGTESYEQYF
CDR3 DNA: TGCGCCAGCAGCTCCGGGACAGAAAGCTACGAGCAGTACTTC

J gene: TRBJ2-3
V gene: TRBV3-1
CDR3 length: 16
clone size: many
D gene: TRBD2
CDR3 protein: CASSPPLGGGADTQYF
CDR3 DNA: TGTGCCAGCAGCCCCCCCCTTGGCGGGGGGGCGGATACGCAGTATTTT

J gene: TRBJ2-1
V gene: TRBV3-1
CDR3 length: 8
clone size: .
D gene: .
CDR3 protein: CASTPQFF
CDR3 DNA: TGTGCCAGCACCCCGCAGTTCTTC

J gene: TRBJ2-4
V gene: TRBV9
CDR3 length: 14
clone size: few
D gene: .
CDR3 protein: CASSPPGAKNIQYF
CDR3 DNA: TGTGCCAGCAGCCCCCCGGGGGCCAAAAACATTCAGTACTTC

J gene: TRBJ2-3
V gene: TRBV12-3/TRBV12-4
CDR3 length: 12
clone size: .
D gene: .
CDR3 protein: CASRGRTDTQYF
CDR3 DNA: TGTGCCAGCAGGGGGCGCACAGATACGCAGTATTTT

J gene: TRBJ1-2
V gene: TRBV11-3
CDR3 length: 14
clone size: .
D gene: TRBD1
CDR3 protein: CASSLRGRGHGYTF
CDR3 DNA: TGTGCCAGCAGCTTAAGGGGCAGGGGGCACGGCTACACCTTC

J gene: TRBJ2-1
V gene: TRBV19
CDR3 length: 14
clone size: .
D gene: .
CDR3 protein: CASSILEGSNEQFF
CDR3 DNA: TGTGCCAGTAGTATCTTAGAGGGCTCGAATGAGCAGTTCTTC

J gene: TRBJ2-1
V gene: TRBV10-3
CDR3 length: 12
clone size: few
D gene: .
CDR3 protein: CAIGGSLDEQFF
CDR3 DNA: TGTGCCATCGGAGGTAGCCTCGATGAGCAGTTCTTC

J gene: TRBJ2-5
V gene: TRBV7-9
CDR3 length: 22
clone size: few
D gene: TRBD2
CDR3 protein: CASSATDRAAPWTSVLQETQYF
CDR3 DNA: TGTGCCAGCAGCGCCACTGACAGGGCAGCACCCTGGACTAGCGTCCTACAAGAGACCCAGTACTTC

J gene: TRBJ2-7
V gene: TRBV4-1
CDR3 length: 14
clone size: many
D gene: .
CDR3 protein: CASSPRQEAYGQYF
CDR3 DNA: TGCGCCAGCAGCCCCCGACAGGAAGCCTACGGGCAGTACTTC

J gene: TRBJ2-6
V gene: TRBV15
CDR3 length: 15
clone size: .
D gene: .
CDR3 protein: CATSRVGSGANVLTF
CDR3 DNA: TGTGCCACCAGCAGAGTAGGCTCTGGGGCCAACGTCCTGACTTTC

J gene: TRBJ2-7
V gene: TRBV9
CDR3 length: 15
clone size: .
D gene: TRBD1
CDR3 protein: CASSPQPTGWDEQYF
CDR3 DNA: TGTGCCAGCAGCCCTCAGCCGACAGGGTGGGACGAGCAGTACTTC

J gene: TRBJ1-1
V gene: TRBV2
CDR3 length: 20
clone size: few
D gene: TRBD1
CDR3 protein: CASSETLPGQGNDPNTEAFF
CDR3 DNA: TGTGCCAGCAGTGAAACCTTACCGGGACAGGGTAATGATCCGAACACTGAAGCTTTCTTT

J gene: TRBJ2-1
V gene: TRBV19
CDR3 length: 18
clone size: .
D gene: TRBD2
CDR3 protein: CASSIVELAGGPLNEQFF
CDR3 DNA: TGTGCCAGTAGTATAGTAGAACTAGCGGGAGGGCCGCTGAATGAGCAGTTCTTC

J gene: TRBJ1-1
V gene: TRBV19
CDR3 length: 14
clone size: .
D gene: TRBD1
CDR3 protein: CASSILGQDTEAFF
CDR3 DNA: TGTGCCAGTAGTATACTTGGACAGGACACTGAAGCTTTCTTT

J gene: TRBJ1-6
V gene: TRBV13
CDR3 length: 13
clone size: .
D gene: .
CDR3 protein: CASSLARASPLHF
CDR3 DNA: TGTGCCAGCAGCCTCGCGAGGGCTTCACCCCTCCACTTT

J gene: TRBJ2-3
V gene: TRBV10-3
CDR3 length: 13
clone size: .
D gene: .
CDR3 protein: CAIWNTPTDTQYF
CDR3 DNA: TGTGCCATCTGGAATACACCCACAGATACGCAGTATTTT

J gene: TRBJ1-1
V gene: TRBV7-6
CDR3 length: 16
clone size: few
D gene: .
CDR3 protein: CASSLGAGSESTEAFF
CDR3 DNA: TGTGCCAGCAGCTTAGGGGCAGGGAGTGAATCCACTGAAGCTTTCTTT

J gene: TRBJ2-7
V gene: TRBV12-3/TRBV12-4
CDR3 length: 17
clone size: few
D gene: .
CDR3 protein: CASSYTGPQKVRREQYF
CDR3 DNA: TGTGCCAGCAGCTACACAGGGCCCCAGAAGGTACGTCGGGAGCAGTACTTC

J gene: TRBJ2-7
V gene: TRBV18
CDR3 length: 14
clone size: .
D gene: TRBD1
CDR3 protein: CASSPGQGDYEQYF
CDR3 DNA: TGTGCCAGCTCACCGGGACAGGGGGACTACGAGCAGTACTTC

J gene: TRBJ1-3
V gene: TRBV7-8
CDR3 length: 12
clone size: few
D gene: .
CDR3 protein: CASSRSGNTIYF
CDR3 DNA: TGTGCCAGCAGTCGCTCTGGAAACACCATATATTTT

J gene: TRBJ1-6
V gene: TRBV21-1
CDR3 length: 15
clone size: few
D gene: .
CDR3 protein: CASSKILRDNSPLHF
CDR3 DNA: TGTGCCAGCAGCAAAATTTTACGGGATAATTCACCCCTCCACTTT

J gene: TRBJ1-4
V gene: TRBV4-1
CDR3 length: 15
clone size: few
D gene: TRBD1
CDR3 protein: CASSQEGDRVEKLFF
CDR3 DNA: TGCGCCAGCAGCCAAGAAGGGGACAGGGTCGAAAAACTGTTTTTT

J gene: TRBJ2-7
V gene: TRBV7-2
CDR3 length: 15
clone size: few
D gene: .
CDR3 protein: CASSLVAESSYEQYF
CDR3 DNA: TGTGCCAGCAGCTTAGTAGCGGAGAGCTCCTACGAGCAGTACTTC

J gene: TRBJ1-1
V gene: TRBV6-6
CDR3 length: 16
clone size: few
D gene: .
CDR3 protein: CASSYRGKGLNTEAFF
CDR3 DNA: TGTGCCAGCAGTTACCGCGGGAAAGGCTTGAACACTGAAGCTTTCTTT

J gene: TRBJ2-3
V gene: TRBV7-9
CDR3 length: 18
clone size: .
D gene: .
CDR3 protein: CASSPATSGYSSTDTQYF
CDR3 DNA: TGTGCCAGCAGCCCTGCCACCAGCGGATACTCTAGCACAGATACGCAGTATTTT

J gene: TRBJ2-3
V gene: TRBV6-2/TRBV6-3
CDR3 length: 15
clone size: many
D gene: TRBD2
CDR3 protein: CASSPAGGRTDTQYF
CDR3 DNA: TGTGCCAGCAGCCCGGCGGGGGGGCGAACAGATACGCAGTATTTT